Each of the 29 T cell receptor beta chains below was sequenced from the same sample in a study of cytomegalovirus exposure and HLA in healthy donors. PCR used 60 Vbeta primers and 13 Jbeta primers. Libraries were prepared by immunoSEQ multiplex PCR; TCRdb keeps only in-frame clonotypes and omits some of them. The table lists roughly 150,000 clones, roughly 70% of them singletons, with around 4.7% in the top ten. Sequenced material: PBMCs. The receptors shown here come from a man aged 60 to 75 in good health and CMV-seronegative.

CDR3 nucleotides: TGTGCCAGCTCACTTGAAGGGGAAATCTACGAGCAGTACTTC. Translating gives CASSLEGEIYEQYF. The chain recombines TRBV18 with TRBJ2-7; the D gene is possibly TRBD1 (5 bases). This CDR3 comprises 14 residues. The ends were cut back, 4 bases at V and 3 bases at J, with 13 bases in the middle. CDR1 and CDR2 from the germline V gene are KGHSH and LQKENI.

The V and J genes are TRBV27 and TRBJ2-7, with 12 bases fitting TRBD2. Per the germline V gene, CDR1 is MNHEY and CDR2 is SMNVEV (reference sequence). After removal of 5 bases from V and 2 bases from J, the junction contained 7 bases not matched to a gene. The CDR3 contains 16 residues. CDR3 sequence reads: CASSPGTSGSAYEQYF. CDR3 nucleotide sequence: TGTGCCAGCAGTCCGGGGACTAGCGGGTCAGCCTACGAGCAGTACTTC.

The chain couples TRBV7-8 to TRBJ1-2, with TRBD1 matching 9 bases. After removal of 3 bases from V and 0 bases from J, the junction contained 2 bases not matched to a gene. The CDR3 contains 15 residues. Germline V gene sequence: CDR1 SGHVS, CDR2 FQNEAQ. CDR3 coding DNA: TGTGCCAGCAGCTTGGGACAGGGTACTAACTATGGCTACACCTTC. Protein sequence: CASSLGQGTNYGYTF. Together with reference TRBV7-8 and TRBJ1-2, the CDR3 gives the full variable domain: GAGVSQSPRYKVAKRGQDVALRCDPISGHVSLFWYQQALGQGPEFLTYFQNEAQLDKSGLPSDRFFAERPEGSVSTLKIQRTQQEDSAVYLCASSLGQGTNYGYTFGSGTRLTVV.

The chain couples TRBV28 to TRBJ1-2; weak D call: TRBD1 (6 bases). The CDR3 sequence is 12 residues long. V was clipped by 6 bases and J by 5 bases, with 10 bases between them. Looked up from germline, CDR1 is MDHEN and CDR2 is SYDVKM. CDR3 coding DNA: TGTGCCAGCAGGGACACAGGGTATGGCTACACCTTC. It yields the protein CASRDTGYGYTF.

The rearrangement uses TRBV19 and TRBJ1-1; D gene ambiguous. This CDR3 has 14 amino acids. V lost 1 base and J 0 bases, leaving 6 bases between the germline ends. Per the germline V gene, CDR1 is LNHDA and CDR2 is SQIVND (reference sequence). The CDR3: CASSIGRLNTEAFF. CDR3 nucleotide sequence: TGTGCCAGTAGTATAGGCCGGTTGAACACTGAAGCTTTCTTT.

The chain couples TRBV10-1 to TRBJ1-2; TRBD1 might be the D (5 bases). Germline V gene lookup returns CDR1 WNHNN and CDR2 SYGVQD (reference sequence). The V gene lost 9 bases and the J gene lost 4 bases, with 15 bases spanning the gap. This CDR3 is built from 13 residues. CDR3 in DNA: TGCGCCAGATATGTCGGGGGTTTCTATGGCTACACCTTC. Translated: CARYVGGFYGYTF.

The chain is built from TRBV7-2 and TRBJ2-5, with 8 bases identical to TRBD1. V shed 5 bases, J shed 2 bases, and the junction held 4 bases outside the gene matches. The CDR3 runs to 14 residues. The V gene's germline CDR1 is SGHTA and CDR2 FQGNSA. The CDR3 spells CASSPNRGQETQYF. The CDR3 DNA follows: TGTGCCAGCAGCCCAAACAGGGGGCAAGAGACCCAGTACTTC. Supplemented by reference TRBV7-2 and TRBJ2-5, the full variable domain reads GAGVSQSPSNKVTEKGKDVELRCDPISGHTALYWYRQSLGQGLEFLIYFQGNSAPDKSGLPSDRFSAERTGGSVSTLTIQRTQQEDSAVYLCASSPNRGQETQYFGPGTRLLVL.

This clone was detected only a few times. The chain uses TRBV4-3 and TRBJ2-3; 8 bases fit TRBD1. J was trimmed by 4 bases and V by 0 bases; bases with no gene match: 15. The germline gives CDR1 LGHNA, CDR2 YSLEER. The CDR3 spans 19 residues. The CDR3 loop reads CASSQDWAGGASAADTQYF. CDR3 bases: TGCGCCAGCAGCCAAGATTGGGCAGGGGGCGCATCTGCGGCAGATACGCAGTATTTT.

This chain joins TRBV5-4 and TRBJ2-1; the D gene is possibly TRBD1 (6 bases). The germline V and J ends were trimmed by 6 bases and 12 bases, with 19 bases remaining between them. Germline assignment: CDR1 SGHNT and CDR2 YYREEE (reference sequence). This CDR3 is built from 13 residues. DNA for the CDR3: TGTGCCAGCACATATCAGGGGAGCCTGGGGCAGTTCTTC. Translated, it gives CASTYQGSLGQFF.

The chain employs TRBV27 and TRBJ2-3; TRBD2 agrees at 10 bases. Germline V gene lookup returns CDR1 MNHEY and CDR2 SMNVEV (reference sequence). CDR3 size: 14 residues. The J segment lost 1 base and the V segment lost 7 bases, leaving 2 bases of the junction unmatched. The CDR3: CASKRGGGTDTQYF. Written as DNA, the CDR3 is TGTGCCAGCAAGCGGGGGGGCGGCACAGATACGCAGTATTTT.

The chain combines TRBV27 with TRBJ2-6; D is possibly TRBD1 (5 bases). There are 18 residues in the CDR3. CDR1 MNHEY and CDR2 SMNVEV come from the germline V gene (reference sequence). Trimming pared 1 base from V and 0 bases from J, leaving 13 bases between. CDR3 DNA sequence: TGTGCCAGCAGTTTATTGGTACCAAGGGGCTCTGGGGCCAACGTCCTGACTTTC. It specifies CASSLLVPRGSGANVLTF. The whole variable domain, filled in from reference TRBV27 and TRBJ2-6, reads EAQVTQNPRYLITVTGKKLTVTCSQNMNHEYMSWYRQDPGLGLRQIYYSMNVEVTDKGDVPEGYKVSRKEKRNFPLILESPSPNQTSLYFCASSLLVPRGSGANVLTFGAGSRLTVL.

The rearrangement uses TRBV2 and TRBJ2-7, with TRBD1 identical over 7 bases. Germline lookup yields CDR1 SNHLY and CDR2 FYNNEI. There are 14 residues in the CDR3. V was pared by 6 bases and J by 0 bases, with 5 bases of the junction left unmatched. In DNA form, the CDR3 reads TGTGCCAGCAGCGCCGGGACAGACTCCTACGAGCAGTACTTC. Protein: CASSAGTDSYEQYF.

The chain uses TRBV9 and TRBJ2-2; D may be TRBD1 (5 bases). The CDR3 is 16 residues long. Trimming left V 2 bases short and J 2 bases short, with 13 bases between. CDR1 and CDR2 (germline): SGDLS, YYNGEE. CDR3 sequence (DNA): TGTGCCAGCAGCGTGGATTGGCAGGGCAACACCGGGGAGCTGTTTTTT. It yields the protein CASSVDWQGNTGELFF.

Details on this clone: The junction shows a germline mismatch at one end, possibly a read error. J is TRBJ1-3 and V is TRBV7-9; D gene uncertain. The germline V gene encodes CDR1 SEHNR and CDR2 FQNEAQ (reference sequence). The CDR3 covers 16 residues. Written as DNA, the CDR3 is TGTTCCAGCAGCTTAAACGGTCCGAGCTCTGGAAACACCATATATTTT. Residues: CSSSLNGPSSGNTIYF.

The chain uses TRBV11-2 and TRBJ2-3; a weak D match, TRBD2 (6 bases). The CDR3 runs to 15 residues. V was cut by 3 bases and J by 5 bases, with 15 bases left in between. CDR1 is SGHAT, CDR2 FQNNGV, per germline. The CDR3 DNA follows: TGTGCCAGCAGCTTTTTTGCGGGACCGGGAGATACGCAGTATTTT. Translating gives CASSFFAGPGDTQYF.

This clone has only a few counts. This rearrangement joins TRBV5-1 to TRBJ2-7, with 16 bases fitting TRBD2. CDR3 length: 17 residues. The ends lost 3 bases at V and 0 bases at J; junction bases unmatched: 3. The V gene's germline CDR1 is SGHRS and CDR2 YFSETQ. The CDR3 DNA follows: TGCGCCAGCAGCTGGGGGACTAGCGGGGGGGGCTCCTACGAGCAGTACTTC. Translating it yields CASSWGTSGGGSYEQYF.

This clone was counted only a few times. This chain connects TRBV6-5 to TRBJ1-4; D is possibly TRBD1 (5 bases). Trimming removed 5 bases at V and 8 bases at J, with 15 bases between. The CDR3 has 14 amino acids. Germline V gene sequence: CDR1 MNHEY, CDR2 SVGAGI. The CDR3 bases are TGTGCCAGCAGTCATACTTCGGGGGAAGAAAAACTGTTTTTT. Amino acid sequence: CASSHTSGEEKLFF.

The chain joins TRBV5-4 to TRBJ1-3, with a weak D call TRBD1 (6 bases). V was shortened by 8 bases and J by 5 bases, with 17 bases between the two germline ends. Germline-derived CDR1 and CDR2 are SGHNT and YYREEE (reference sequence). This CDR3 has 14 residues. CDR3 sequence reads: CASYHYRDRNTIYF. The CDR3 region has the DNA TGTGCCAGTTACCACTACAGGGACCGAAACACCATATATTTT. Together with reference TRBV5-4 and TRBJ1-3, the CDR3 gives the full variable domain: ETGVTQSPTHLIKTRGQQVTLRCSSQSGHNTVSWYQQALGQGPQFIFQYYREEENGRGNFPPRFSGLQFPNYSSELNVNALELDDSALYLCASYHYRDRNTIYFGEGSWLTVV.

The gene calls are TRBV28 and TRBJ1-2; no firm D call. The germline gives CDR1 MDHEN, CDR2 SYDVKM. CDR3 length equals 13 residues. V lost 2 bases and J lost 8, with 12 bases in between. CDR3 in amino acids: CASSLVGERGYTF. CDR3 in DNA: TGTGCCAGCAGTTTAGTGGGAGAGAGGGGCTACACCTTC.

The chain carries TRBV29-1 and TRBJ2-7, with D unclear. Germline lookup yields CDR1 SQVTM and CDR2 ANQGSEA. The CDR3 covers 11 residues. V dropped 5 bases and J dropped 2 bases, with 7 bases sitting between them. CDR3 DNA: TGCAGCGTTAAGCCTGCCTACGAGCAGTACTTC. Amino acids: CSVKPAYEQYF.

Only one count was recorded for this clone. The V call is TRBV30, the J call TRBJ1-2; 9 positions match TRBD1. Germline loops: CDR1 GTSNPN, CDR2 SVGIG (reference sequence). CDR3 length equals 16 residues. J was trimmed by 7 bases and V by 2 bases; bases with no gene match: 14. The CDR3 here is CAWSPLRYRGRSGYTF. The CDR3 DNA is TGTGCCTGGAGTCCGCTGAGATACAGGGGGCGATCTGGCTACACCTTC.

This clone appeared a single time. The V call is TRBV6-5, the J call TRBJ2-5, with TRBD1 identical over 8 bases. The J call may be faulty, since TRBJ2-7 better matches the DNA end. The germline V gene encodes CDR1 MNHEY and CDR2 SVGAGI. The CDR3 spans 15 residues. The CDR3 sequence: CASTTRRDRSDEQYF. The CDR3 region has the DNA TGTGCCAGCACCACCCGGCGGGACAGGTCTGACGAGCAGTACTTC.

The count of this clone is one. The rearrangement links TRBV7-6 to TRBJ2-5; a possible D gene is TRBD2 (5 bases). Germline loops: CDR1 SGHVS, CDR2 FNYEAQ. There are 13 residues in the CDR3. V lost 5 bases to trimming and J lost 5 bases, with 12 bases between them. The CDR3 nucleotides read TGTGCCAGCAGCGGGAGTATCGGGGAGACCCAGTACTTC. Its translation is CASSGSIGETQYF. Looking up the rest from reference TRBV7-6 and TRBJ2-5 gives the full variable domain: GAGVSQSPRYKVTKRGQDVALRCDPISGHVSLYWYRQALGQGPEFLTYFNYEAQQDKSGLPNDRFSAERPEGSISTLTIQRTEQRDSAMYRCASSGSIGETQYFGPGTRLLVL.

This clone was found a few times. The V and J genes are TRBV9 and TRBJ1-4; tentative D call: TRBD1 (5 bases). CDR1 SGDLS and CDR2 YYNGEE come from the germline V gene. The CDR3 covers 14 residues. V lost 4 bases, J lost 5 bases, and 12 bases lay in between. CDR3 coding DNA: TGTGCCAGCAGCCCGGACACCGGGAATGAAAAACTGTTTTTT. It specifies CASSPDTGNEKLFF.

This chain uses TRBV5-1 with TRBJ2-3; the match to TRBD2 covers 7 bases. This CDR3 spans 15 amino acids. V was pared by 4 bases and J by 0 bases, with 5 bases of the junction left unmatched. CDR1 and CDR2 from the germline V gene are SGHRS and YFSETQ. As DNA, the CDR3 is TGCGCCAGCAGCAACAGCGGGGAAAGCACAGATACGCAGTATTTT. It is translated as CASSNSGESTDTQYF.

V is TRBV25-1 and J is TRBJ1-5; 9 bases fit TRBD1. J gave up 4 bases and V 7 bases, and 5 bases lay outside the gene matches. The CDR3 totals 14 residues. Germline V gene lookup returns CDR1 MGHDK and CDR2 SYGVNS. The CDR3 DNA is TGTGCCAGCATGGGACAGGGTCGGAATCAGCCCCAGCATTTT. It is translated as CASMGQGRNQPQHF.

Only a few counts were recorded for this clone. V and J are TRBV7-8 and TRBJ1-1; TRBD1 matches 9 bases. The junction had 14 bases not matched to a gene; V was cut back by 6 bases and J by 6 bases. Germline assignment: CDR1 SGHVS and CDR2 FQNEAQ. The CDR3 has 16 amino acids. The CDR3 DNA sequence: TGTGCCAGCAGGCCACCCGCCGGGACAGGGCGCGCTGAAGCTTTCTTT. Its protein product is CASRPPAGTGRAEAFF.

CDR3 protein: CASSELPGGETQYF. Here the CDR3 DNA reads TGTGCCAGCAGTGAGCTGCCAGGTGGGGAGACCCAGTACTTC. V usage is TRBV6-1 and J usage is TRBJ2-5; D call uncertain. The CDR3 loop spans 14 amino acids. Germline V lookup: CDR1 MNHNS, CDR2 SASEGT. The V and J ends lost 3 bases and 5 bases respectively, with 13 bases between them.

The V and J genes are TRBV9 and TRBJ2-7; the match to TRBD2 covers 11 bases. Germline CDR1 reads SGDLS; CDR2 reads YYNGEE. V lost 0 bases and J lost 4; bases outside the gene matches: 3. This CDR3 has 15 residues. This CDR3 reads CASSVAGTSGYEQYF. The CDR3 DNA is TGTGCCAGCAGCGTAGCGGGGACTAGCGGTTACGAGCAGTACTTC. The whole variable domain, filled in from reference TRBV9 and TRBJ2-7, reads DSGVTQTPKHLITATGQRVTLRCSPRSGDLSVYWYQQSLDQGLQFLIQYYNGEERAKGNILERFSAQQFPDLHSELNLSSLELGDSALYFCASSVAGTSGYEQYFGPGTRLTVT.